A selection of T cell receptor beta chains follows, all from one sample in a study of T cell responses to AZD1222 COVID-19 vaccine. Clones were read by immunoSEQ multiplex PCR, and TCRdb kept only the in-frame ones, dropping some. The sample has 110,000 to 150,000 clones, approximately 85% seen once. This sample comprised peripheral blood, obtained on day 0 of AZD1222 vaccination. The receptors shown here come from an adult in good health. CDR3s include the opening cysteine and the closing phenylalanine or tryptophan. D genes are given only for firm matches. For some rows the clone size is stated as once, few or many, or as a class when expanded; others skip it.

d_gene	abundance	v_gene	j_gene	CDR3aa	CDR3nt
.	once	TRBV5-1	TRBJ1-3	CASRSASSGNTIYF	TGCGCCAGCAGGTCCGCAAGCTCTGGAAACACCATATATTTT
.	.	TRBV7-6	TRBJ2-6	CASSPSSSGANVLTF	TGTGCCAGCAGCCCTAGTAGCTCTGGGGCCAACGTCCTGACTTTC
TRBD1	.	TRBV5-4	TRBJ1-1	CAMGRGPTEAFF	TGTGCCATGGGAAGGGGGCCCACTGAAGCTTTCTTT
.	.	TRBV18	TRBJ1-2	CASSLGQSANYGYTF	TGTGCCAGCTCACTCGGACAAAGCGCTAACTATGGCTACACCTTC
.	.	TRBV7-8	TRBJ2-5	CASRARFQETQYF	TGTGCCAGCCGGGCCAGGTTCCAAGAGACCCAGTACTTC
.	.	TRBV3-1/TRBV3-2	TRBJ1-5	CASSPGVIGPQHF	TGTGCCAGCAGCCCCGGGGTCATAGGGCCCCAGCATTTT
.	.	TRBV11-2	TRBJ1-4	CASSLVRGLEEKLFF	TGTGCCAGCAGCTTAGTTCGGGGGCTGGAGGAAAAACTGTTTTTT
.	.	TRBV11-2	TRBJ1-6	CASVLDRNSPLHF	TGTGCCAGCGTCCTTGACAGGAACTCACCCCTCCACTTT
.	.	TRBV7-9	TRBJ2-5	CASSLGAGIETQYF	TGTGCCAGCAGCTTGGGGGCCGGTATTGAGACCCAGTACTTC
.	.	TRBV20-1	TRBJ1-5	CSASYPQGTVGNQPQHF	TGCAGTGCTAGTTACCCCCAAGGTACCGTCGGCAATCAGCCCCAGCATTTT
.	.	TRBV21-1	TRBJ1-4	CASSNCTGKLFF	TGTGCCAGCAGCAATTGTACTGGAAAACTGTTTTTT
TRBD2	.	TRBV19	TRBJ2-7	CASSSKRLAGSYEQYF	TGTGCCAGTAGCTCTAAGAGGCTAGCGGGATCCTACGAGCAGTACTTC
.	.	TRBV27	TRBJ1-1	CASSPSSGVAFF	TGTGCCAGCAGTCCCTCCTCCGGTGTAGCTTTCTTT
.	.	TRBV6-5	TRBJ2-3	CASTPGRLNTDTQYF	TGTGCCAGCACCCCTGGGCGGCTGAACACAGATACGCAGTATTTT
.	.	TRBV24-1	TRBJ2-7	CATTLGTGEQYF	TGTGCCACCACACTAGGCACGGGCGAGCAGTACTTC
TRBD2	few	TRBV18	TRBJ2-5	CASSTSLAGVGETQYF	TGTGCCAGCTCAACCTCTCTAGCGGGAGTCGGGGAGACCCAGTACTTC
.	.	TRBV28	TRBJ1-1	CASSLGHNEAFF	TGTGCCAGCAGTTTGGGTCACAATGAAGCTTTCTTT
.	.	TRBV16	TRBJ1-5	CASSRGGGGQPQHF	TGTGCCAGCAGCCGAGGGGGAGGCGGTCAGCCCCAGCATTTT
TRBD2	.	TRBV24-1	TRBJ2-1	CATFGLAGGPVNEQFF	TGTGCCACCTTCGGACTAGCGGGAGGGCCAGTCAATGAGCAGTTCTTC
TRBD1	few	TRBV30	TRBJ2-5	CAWSVRGQVLGSTQYF	TGTGCCTGGAGTGTGAGGGGGCAGGTTCTCGGGTCGACCCAGTACTTC
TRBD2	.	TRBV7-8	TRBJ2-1	CASSGTRGEQFF	TGTGCCAGCAGCGGGACTAGGGGTGAGCAGTTCTTC
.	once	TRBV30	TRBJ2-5	CAWMALKGTQYF	TGTGCCTGGATGGCTTTAAAAGGGACCCAGTACTTC
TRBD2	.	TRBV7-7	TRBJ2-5	CASSFISGRETQYF	TGTGCTAGCAGCTTTATTAGCGGGAGAGAGACCCAGTACTTC
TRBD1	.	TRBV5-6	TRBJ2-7	CASSSNRGHEQYF	TGTGCCAGCAGCTCCAACAGGGGGCACGAGCAGTACTTC
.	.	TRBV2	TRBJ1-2	CASSVGPEAGYTF	TGTGCCAGCAGTGTCGGCCCAGAAGCTGGCTACACCTTC
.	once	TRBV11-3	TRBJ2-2	CASSGSGSNTGELFF	TGTGCCAGCAGCGGGTCAGGATCAAACACCGGGGAGCTGTTTTTT
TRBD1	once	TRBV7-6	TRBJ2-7	CASSYTDRDEQYF	TGTGCCAGCAGCTACACGGACAGGGATGAGCAGTACTTC
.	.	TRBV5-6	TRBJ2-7	CASSSGHTYEQYF	TGTGCCAGCAGCTCGGGACACACCTACGAGCAGTACTTC
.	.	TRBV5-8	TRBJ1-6	CASSSTFTSPLHF	TGTGCCAGCAGCTCAACATTTACTTCACCCCTCCACTTT
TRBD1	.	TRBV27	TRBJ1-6	CASSLGTGVTSPLHF	TGTGCCAGCAGTTTAGGGACAGGGGTAACTTCACCCCTCCACTTT
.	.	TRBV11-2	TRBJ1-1	CASSLPNLAEAFF	TGTGCCAGCAGCCTCCCAAATTTGGCTGAAGCTTTCTTT
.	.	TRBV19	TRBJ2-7	CASSIPSSITSYEQYF	TGTGCCAGTAGTATACCGAGTTCGATTACTTCCTACGAGCAGTACTTC
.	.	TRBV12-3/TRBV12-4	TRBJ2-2	CASSPQPGELFF	TGTGCCAGCAGCCCCCAGCCCGGGGAGCTGTTTTTT
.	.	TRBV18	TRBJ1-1	CASSPNLDTEAFF	TGTGCCAGCTCACCAAACTTAGACACTGAAGCTTTCTTT
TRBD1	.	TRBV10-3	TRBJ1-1	CAISESTGTGGEAFF	TGTGCCATCAGTGAGTCTACCGGGACAGGGGGCGAAGCTTTCTTT
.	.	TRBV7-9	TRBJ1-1	CASSPPINRGTEAFF	TGTGCCAGCAGCCCCCCCATTAATAGAGGGACTGAAGCTTTCTTT
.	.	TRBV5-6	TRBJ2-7	CASSSGHNYEQYF	TGTGCCAGCAGCTCGGGACACAACTACGAGCAGTACTTC
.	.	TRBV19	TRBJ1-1	CASSIPPLNTEAFF	TGTGCCAGTAGTATTCCCCCGTTGAACACTGAAGCTTTCTTT
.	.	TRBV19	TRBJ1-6	CASRQSSSYNSPLHF	TGTGCCAGTCGACAGTCCAGCTCCTATAATTCACCCCTCCACTTT
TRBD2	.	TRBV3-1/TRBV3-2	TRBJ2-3	CASSQDAPGLAVISTDTQYF	TGTGCCAGCAGCCAGGACGCCCCGGGACTAGCAGTAATTAGCACAGATACGCAGTATTTT
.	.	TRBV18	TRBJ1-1	CASSPGFNTEAFF	TGTGCCAGCTCACCAGGATTCAACACTGAAGCTTTCTTT
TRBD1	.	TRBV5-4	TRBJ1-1	CASSVKTGNYMNTEAFF	TGTGCCAGCAGCGTCAAGACAGGGAACTACATGAACACTGAAGCTTTCTTT
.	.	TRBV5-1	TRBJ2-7	CASSSLGGVYEQYF	TGCGCCAGCAGCTCCTTGGGAGGAGTCTACGAGCAGTACTTC
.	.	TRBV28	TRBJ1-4	CASSGAGANDEKLFF	TGTGCCAGCAGCGGGGCGGGGGCCAACGATGAAAAACTGTTTTTT
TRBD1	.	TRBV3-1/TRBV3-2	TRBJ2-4	CASSSIQGGRNIQYF	TGTGCCAGCAGCTCAATACAGGGGGGCAGGAACATTCAGTACTTC
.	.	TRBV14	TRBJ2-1	CASSPQGDYNEQFF	TGTGCCAGCAGCCCCCAGGGTGACTACAATGAGCAGTTCTTC
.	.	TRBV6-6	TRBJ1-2	CASIKGQGYTF	TGTGCCAGCATAAAGGGGCAGGGCTACACCTTC
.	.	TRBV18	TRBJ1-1	CASSPTGRDTEAFF	TGTGCCAGCTCACCCACGGGGCGGGACACTGAAGCTTTCTTT
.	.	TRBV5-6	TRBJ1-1	CASSRGGIEAFF	TGTGCCAGCAGCCGCGGGGGGATCGAAGCTTTCTTT
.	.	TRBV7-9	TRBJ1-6	CASSLAANNSPLHF	TGTGCCAGCAGCTTAGCGGCTAATAATTCACCCCTCCACTTT
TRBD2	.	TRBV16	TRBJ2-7	CASSPQLAGSYEQYF	TGTGCCAGCAGCCCGCAACTAGCGGGTTCCTACGAGCAGTACTTC
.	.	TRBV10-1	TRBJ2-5	CASSGGGKETQYF	TGCGCCAGCAGTGGGGGCGGAAAAGAGACCCAGTACTTC
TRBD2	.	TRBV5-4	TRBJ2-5	CASSSSGGARETQYF	TGTGCCAGCAGTTCTAGCGGGGGGGCCCGGGAGACCCAGTACTTC
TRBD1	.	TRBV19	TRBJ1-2	CASSPTGYGYTF	TGTGCCAGTAGCCCGACAGGGTACGGCTACACCTTC